The clone carrying this T cell receptor beta chain was counted between two and nine times. The sample belongs to a study of radiotherapy plus CTLA-4 blockade in lung cancer. CDR3 length equals 15 residues. Trimming stripped 1 base from V and 4 bases from J, with 13 bases between. From germline, CDR1 is LGHNA and CDR2 YSLEER. TCRdb's copy holds only in-frame clones and misses some; the assay was immunoSEQ multiplex PCR. This table holds roughly 44,000 clones, nearly 90% found once. The TCR originated in a human donor with non-small cell lung cancer whose response to radiotherapy plus ipilimumab could not be evaluated. Here the sequenced sample was peripheral blood, taken from a patient treated with radiotherapy plus ipilimumab. This chain links TRBV4-3 with TRBJ1-1, with D perhaps matching TRBD1 (6 bases). The CDR3 sequence: CASSQVGGRGTEAFF. CDR3 in DNA: TGCGCCAGCAGCCAAGTAGGAGGCAGGGGCACTGAAGCTTTCTTT.